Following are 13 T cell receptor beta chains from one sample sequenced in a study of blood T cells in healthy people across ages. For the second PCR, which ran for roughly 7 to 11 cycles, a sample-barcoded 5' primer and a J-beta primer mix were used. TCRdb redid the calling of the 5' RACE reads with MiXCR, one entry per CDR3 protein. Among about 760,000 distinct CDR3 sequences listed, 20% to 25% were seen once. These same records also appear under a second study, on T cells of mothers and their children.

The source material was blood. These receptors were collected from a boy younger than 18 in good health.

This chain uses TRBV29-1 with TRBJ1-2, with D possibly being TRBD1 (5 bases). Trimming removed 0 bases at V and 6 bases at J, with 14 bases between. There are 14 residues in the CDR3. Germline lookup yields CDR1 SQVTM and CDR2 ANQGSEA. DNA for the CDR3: TGCAGCGTTGAAGATGGCAGGGTTTATCATGGCTACACCTTC. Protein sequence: CSVEDGRVYHGYTF.

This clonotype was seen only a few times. CDR3 sequence reads: CASSPYDGENTGELFF. CDR3 DNA sequence: TGTGCCAGCAGTCCCTATGACGGGGAGAACACCGGGGAGCTGTTTTTT. V and J are TRBV27 and TRBJ2-2, with D perhaps matching TRBD2 (5 bases). The CDR3 has 16 residues. From germline, CDR1 is MNHEY and CDR2 SMNVEV (reference sequence). Trimming left V 5 bases short and J 1 base short, with 14 bases between.

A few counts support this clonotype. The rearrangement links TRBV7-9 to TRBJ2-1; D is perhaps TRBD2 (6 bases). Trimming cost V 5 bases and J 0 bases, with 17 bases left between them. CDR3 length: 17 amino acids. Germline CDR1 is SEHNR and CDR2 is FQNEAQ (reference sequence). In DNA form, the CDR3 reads TGTGCCAGCAGCCCTCTCGGGGGACTCAGCTCCTACAATGAGCAGTTCTTC. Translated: CASSPLGGLSSYNEQFF.

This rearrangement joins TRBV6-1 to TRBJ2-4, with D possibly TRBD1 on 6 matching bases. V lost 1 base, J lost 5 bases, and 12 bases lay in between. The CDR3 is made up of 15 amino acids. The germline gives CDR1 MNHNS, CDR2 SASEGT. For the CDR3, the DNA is TGTGCCAGCAGTGAAGGGGCAGGGGTACAAAACATTCAGTACTTC. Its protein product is CASSEGAGVQNIQYF.

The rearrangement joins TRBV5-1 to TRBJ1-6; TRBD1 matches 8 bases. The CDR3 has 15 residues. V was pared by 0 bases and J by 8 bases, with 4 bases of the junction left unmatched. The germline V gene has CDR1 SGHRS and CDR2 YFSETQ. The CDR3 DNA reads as TGCGCCAGCAGCTTGGCCGGGACAGGTTATTCACCCCTCCACTTT. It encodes CASSLAGTGYSPLHF.

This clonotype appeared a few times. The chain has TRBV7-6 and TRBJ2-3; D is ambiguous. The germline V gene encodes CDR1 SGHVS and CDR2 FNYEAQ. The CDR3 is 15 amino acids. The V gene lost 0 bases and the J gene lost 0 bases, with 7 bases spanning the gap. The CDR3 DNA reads TGTGCCAGCAGCTTAGCGGCACTGAGCACAGATACGCAGTATTTT. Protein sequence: CASSLAALSTDTQYF.

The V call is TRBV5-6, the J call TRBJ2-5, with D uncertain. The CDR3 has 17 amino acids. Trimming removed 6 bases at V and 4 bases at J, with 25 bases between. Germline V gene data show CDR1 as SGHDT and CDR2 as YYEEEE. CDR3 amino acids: CASNSERGPDLRETQYF. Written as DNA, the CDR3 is TGTGCCAGCAATTCCGAGCGTGGACCCGACCTGAGAGAGACCCAGTACTTC. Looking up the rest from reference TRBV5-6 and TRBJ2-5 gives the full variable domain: DAGVTQSPTHLIKTRGQQVTLRCSPKSGHDTVSWYQQALGQGPQFIFQYYEEEERQRGNFPDRFSGHQFPNYSSELNVNALLLGDSALYLCASNSERGPDLRETQYFGPGTRLLVL.

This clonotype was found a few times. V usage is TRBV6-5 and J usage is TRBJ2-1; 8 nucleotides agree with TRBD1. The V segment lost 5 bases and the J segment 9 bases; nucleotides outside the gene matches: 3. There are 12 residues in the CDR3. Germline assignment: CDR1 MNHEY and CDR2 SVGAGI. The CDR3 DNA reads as TGTGCCAGCAGTGACAGGGGAACTGAGCAGTTCTTC. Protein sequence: CASSDRGTEQFF.

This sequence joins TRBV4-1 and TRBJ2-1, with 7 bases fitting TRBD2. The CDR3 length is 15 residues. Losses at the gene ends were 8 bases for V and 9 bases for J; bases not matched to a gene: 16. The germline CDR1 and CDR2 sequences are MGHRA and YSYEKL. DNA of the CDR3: TGCGCCAGCCTCCCGGGGAGGGCCCTTTCGGGTGAGCAGTTCTTC. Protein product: CASLPGRALSGEQFF.

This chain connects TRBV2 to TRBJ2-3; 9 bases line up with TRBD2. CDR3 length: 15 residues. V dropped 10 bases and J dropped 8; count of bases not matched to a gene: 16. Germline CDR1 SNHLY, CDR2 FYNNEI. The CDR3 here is CAIPRGRGGPGTQYF. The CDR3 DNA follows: TGTGCCATCCCCCGCGGGCGGGGGGGTCCGGGTACGCAGTATTTT.

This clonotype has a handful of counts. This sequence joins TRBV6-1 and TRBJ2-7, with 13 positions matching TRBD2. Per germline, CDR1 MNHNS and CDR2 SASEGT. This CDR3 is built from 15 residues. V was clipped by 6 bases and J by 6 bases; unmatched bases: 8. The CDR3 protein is CASRTGLAGAREQYF. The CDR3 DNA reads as TGTGCCAGCAGGACAGGACTAGCGGGAGCCCGCGAGCAGTACTTC.

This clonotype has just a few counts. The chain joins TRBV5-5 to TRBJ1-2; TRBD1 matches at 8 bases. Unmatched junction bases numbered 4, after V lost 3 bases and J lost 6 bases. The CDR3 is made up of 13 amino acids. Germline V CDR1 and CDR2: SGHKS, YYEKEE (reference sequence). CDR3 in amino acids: CASSWTGIDGYTF. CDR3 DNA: TGTGCCAGCAGCTGGACAGGGATCGATGGCTACACCTTC.

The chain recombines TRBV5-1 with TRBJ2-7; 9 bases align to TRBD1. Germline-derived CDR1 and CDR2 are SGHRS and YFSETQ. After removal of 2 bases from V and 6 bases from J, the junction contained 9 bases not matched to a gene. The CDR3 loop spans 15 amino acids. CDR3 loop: CASSLQVGTGIEQYF. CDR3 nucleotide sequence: TGCGCCAGCAGCTTACAAGTAGGGACAGGGATCGAGCAGTACTTC.